This T cell receptor beta chain came from a study of cytomegalovirus exposure and HLA in healthy donors. The germline CDR1 and CDR2 sequences are MGHRA and YSYEKL. The CDR3 runs to 14 residues. Between the trimmed V and J ends, which lost 3 bases and 7 bases, there was a span of 15 bases. PCR employed 60 Vbeta and 13 Jbeta primers. Sequenced by immunoSEQ multiplex PCR; TCRdb stores in-frame clones only, minus some. The repertoire has around 200,000 clones, 70% to 80% of them found once; the top ten carry about 0.23%. What was sequenced was PBMCs. This sequence originates from a girl aged 2-10 years in good health and CMV-seronegative. The rearrangement joins TRBV4-1 to TRBJ1-1, with D uncertain. CDR3 nucleotide sequence: TGCGCCAGCAGCCAGGCCGGTAGAGGACTTGAAGCTTTCTTT. Translated, it gives CASSQAGRGLEAFF.